This T cell receptor beta chain was captured by sequencing in a study of blood T cells in healthy people across ages. Background on the study: Capture via template switching afforded approximately one barcoded beta molecule per two T cells.

Notes on the study in general: Naive CD4+ cells and diversity were both higher in long-lived donors than in aged donors.

Primed by a sample-barcoded 5' primer and a J-beta primer mix, a second PCR proceeded for about 7 to 11 cycles. TCRdb redid the calling of the 5' RACE reads with MiXCR, one entry per CDR3 protein. The table lists 550,000 to 800,000 distinct CDR3 sequences, about 30% of them singletons. This clonotype showed up just a few times. Antigen: not known. All donors came from Russia, were Caucasian and healthy, and spanned ages roughly 6 to 95. CDR1 is SGHKS and CDR2 is YYEKEE in the germline V gene (reference sequence). V lost 7 bases to trimming and J lost 0 bases, with 16 bases between them. CDR3 length: 15 amino acids.

V gene TRBV5-5 combines with J gene TRBJ1-1; D not certain. What was sequenced was blood. The receptor was isolated from a woman aged 80 or older in good health. The CDR3, as DNA: TGTGCCAGCCATTCCGGGTGGGGTTTGAACACTGAAGCTTTCTTT. It specifies CASHSGWGLNTEAFF.